This T cell receptor (beta chain) derives from a study of OX40 agonist ivuxolimab in advanced cancers. Background for the entire study: The costimulatory receptor OX40 (CD134) was targeted by ivuxolimab, a fully human IgG2 agonistic monoclonal antibody. Of the approximately 54 dose-escalation patients, hepatocellular carcinoma was present in about 20, melanoma in around 15, renal cell carcinoma in 9 and head and neck cancer in 9. Peripheral TCRbeta sequencing aimed to test whether ivuxolimab altered TCR sequence diversity and caused clonal T-cell expansion. The paper covers the monotherapy dose-escalation part of the phase I ivuxolimab trial, which included N of about 51 patients. Partial responses occurred in three dose-escalation patients: two with cutaneous melanoma and one with hepatocellular carcinoma. The dose-escalation cohort was around 83% male with a mean age of roughly 62 years, ranging from about 23 to 85. Prior anti-PD-1, anti-PD-L1 or anti-CTLA-4 therapy was permitted, and 30% to 45% of dose-escalation patients had received checkpoint inhibitors. Intravenous ivuxolimab was administered to patients every 2 weeks at six dose levels: 0.01, 0.1, 0.3, 1.5, 3 and 10 mg/kg.

Regarding this clone: This clone's antigen is unknown. No base qualities exist here, and no much larger clone lies one base off it.

The germline V gene (reference sequence) sets CDR1 to LNHDA and CDR2 to SQIVND. The V end loses 6 bases and the J end loses 0 bases, and a stretch of 12 bases separates them. The CDR3 numbers 16 residues from cysteine through phenylalanine. Solely the CDR3 DNA is kept, with 48 bases framed from the first base. Genomic DNA was isolated from the sorted cells so that the TCRbeta CDR3 region could be sequenced. TCRbeta CDR3 regions were sequenced using the immunoSEQ Assay. TCRdb retrieved this table from immuneACCESS and kept in-frame rearrangements only. Not all clones are present; in checked studies, unresolved V genes account for under half, and no reason is known for the remainder. The sample records roughly 11,000 clones, roughly 84% of which are singletons. The ten most abundant clones make up roughly 9.4% of the sample. What the work shows at the level of the full study, not this receptor alone: On average, CD8+ T cells showed more expanded clones than CD4+ T cells after ivuxolimab. Antigen specificity was not determined for the clonally expanded peripheral T cells. Low levels of normalized T-cell clonal expansion were also seen in some nonresponding patients. In the 0.1-3.0 mg/kg groups, partial responders were among the patients with the lowest normalized peripheral clonal expansion, particularly in CD8+ T cells. At doses from 0.1 to 3.0 mg/kg, clonal expansion was seen in both CD4+ and CD8+ blood T cells between baseline and week 6.

Patients with a history of autoimmune disease or receiving systemic immunosuppression were excluded from the trial. Peripheral blood for TCR sequencing was collected from all dose cohorts at baseline, on cycle 4 day 1, and on cycle 7 day 1. The samples were drawn from a first-in-human, open-label, multicenter phase I dose-escalation trial of ivuxolimab. Adults with locally advanced or metastatic melanoma, renal cell carcinoma, hepatocellular carcinoma or head and neck squamous cell carcinoma were enrolled in the trial. Before TCR sequencing, CD4+ T cells and CD8+ T cells from peripheral blood were sorted into separate populations.

Sequenced material: CD4+ or CD8+ T cells sorted from blood, taken in a trial of the OX40 agonist ivuxolimab. This TCR was recovered from an adult with an advanced solid tumor such as melanoma, head and neck, liver or kidney cancer. The chain employs TRBV19 and TRBJ1-6; the D gene is unclear. For the CDR3, the sequence is CASSRTASSYNSPLHF. The sequenced DNA: TGTGCCAGTAGCCGGACGGCAAGCTCCTATAATTCACCCCTCCACTTT.